The 6 T cell receptor beta chains listed next were all sequenced from one sample in a study of response to subunit inactivated influenza vaccine. TCRdb fed the RT-PCR reads into MiXCR, producing one record per CDR3 protein. The data show 400,000 to 650,000 distinct CDR3 sequences, roughly 7.6% seen once. Specimen: PBMCs from blood, collected around 25 months after vaccination. The receptors here all came from a man aged 45-69 years who received an inactivated influenza vaccine.

This clonotype was found many times. The chain uses TRBV12-3 or TRBV12-4 and TRBJ2-6; D unclear. Between the trimmed V and J ends, which lost 10 bases and 3 bases, there was a span of 13 bases. CDR3 length: 14 residues. This CDR3 is CAIPRDHGANVLTF. The CDR3, as DNA: TGTGCCATTCCAAGGGATCATGGGGCCAACGTCCTGACTTTC.

This clonotype has just a few counts. The chain has TRBV20-1 and TRBJ2-7; no clear D gene. Trimming stripped 3 bases from V and 1 base from J, with 10 bases between. Germline V CDR1 and CDR2: DFQATT, SNEGSKA (reference sequence). This CDR3 has 13 residues. The CDR3 coding sequence is TGCAGTGCTAGGGTTGCCGGATCCTACGAGCAGTACTTC. Its translation is CSARVAGSYEQYF.

This clonotype has ten or more counts. This chain uses TRBV13 with TRBJ1-2; TRBD1 agrees at 7 bases. The CDR3 consists of 15 residues. Germline CDR1 is PRHDT and CDR2 is FYEKMQ (reference sequence). V was pared by 4 bases and J by 2 bases, with 7 bases of the junction left unmatched. CDR3 loop: CASSSKPTGNYGYTF. CDR3 nucleotide sequence: TGTGCCAGCAGCTCTAAACCGACAGGGAACTATGGCTACACCTTC.

There are many counts of this clonotype. The chain has TRBV20-1 and TRBJ1-1; D uncertain. Germline V gene sequence: CDR1 DFQATT, CDR2 SNEGSKA (reference sequence). V was shortened by 4 bases and J by 0 bases, with 9 bases between the two germline ends. The CDR3 sequence is 13 residues long. Here the CDR3 reads CSAKLVMNTEAFF. The CDR3 DNA follows: TGCAGTGCTAAATTGGTTATGAACACTGAAGCTTTCTTT.

This clonotype was detected a few times. This chain links TRBV6-6 with TRBJ1-2; D is unclear. The germline V gene has CDR1 MNHNY and CDR2 SVGAGI (reference sequence). Trimming took 2 bases from V and 3 from J, leaving 7 bases between them. The CDR3 covers 13 residues. CDR3 amino acids: CASSYTKDYGYTF. The DNA of the CDR3 is TGTGCCAGCAGTTACACAAAGGACTATGGCTACACCTTC.

This clonotype was observed a handful of times. This chain connects TRBV5-1 to TRBJ2-5; 13 bases line up with TRBD2. CDR3 length: 15 residues. Germline loops: CDR1 SGHRS, CDR2 YFSETQ. Germline trimming cut 1 base from V and 5 bases from J; bases unmatched to any gene: 2. The CDR3 sequence is CASSLTSGGAETQYF. For the CDR3, the DNA is TGCGCCAGCAGCTTGACTAGCGGGGGGGCCGAGACCCAGTACTTC.